A selection of T cell receptor beta chains follows, all from one sample in a study of T-cell memory formation after mild COVID-19. TCRdb analysed the 5' RACE reads with MiXCR anew, one entry per CDR3 protein. Of around 200,000 distinct CDR3 sequences listed, approximately 18% are singletons. Sequencing was carried out using PBMCs or a T cell subset sorted from them (not recorded which). Every receptor here comes from a man younger than 35 who had mild COVID-19 (a few samples of this study predate the infection). Cell type and time point are not known. Both conserved end residues are part of each CDR3. The D gene is left open where the match is weak.

>.|TRBV9
CASSASASGLSPLHF
>TRBD1|TRBV6-5
CASSSGTVSDTQYF
>.|TRBV27
CASSATRGQPQHF
>.|TRBV14
CASSQDVQTYEQYF
>TRBD1|TRBV29-1
CSATGYWHGYTF
>TRBD1|TRBV20-1
CSAMDRGTQYF
>.|TRBV12-3/TRBV12-4
CASILYGYTF
>.|TRBV6-5
CASRPGRPYEQYF
>.|TRBV28
CASSSIPRTVQYF
>TRBD2|TRBV5-1
CASSPGGNEQFF
>.|TRBV5-1
CASSANPPKAETQYF
>.|TRBV28
CASSFRGNNEQFF
>.|TRBV6-5
CASTLGPRHRKYQETQYF
>TRBD1|TRBV15
CATSRDLGTGSYEQYF
>.|TRBV5-1
CASSLEEPPGADYTF
>TRBD1|TRBV15
CATSTDRVPGNTIYF
>.|TRBV2
CASRTDSYQGPQHF
>.|TRBV28
CASTSRNTEAFF
>TRBD2|TRBV11-1
CASSYRASGVSTDTQYF
>.|TRBV7-3
CASSLTFGDEQFF
>TRBD1|TRBV5-1
CASSFSYRQGANSPLHF
>TRBD1|TRBV2
CASSGQDSSPLHF
>.|TRBV5-5
CASSSLAGGTNQPQHF
>.|TRBV6-2/TRBV6-3
CASTPIDIYGYTF
>.|TRBV6-2/TRBV6-3
CASGIHGGHGYTF
>TRBD1|TRBV5-1
CASSANRGQDTQYF
>.|TRBV11-2
CASSGNLANYGYTF
>.|TRBV7-2
CASSTRPAWLETQYF
>.|TRBV12-3/TRBV12-4
CASSLRGARGNTIYF
>TRBD1|TRBV10-3
CAIRTDRDTDTQYF
>.|TRBV3-1
CASSQSGSDTQYF